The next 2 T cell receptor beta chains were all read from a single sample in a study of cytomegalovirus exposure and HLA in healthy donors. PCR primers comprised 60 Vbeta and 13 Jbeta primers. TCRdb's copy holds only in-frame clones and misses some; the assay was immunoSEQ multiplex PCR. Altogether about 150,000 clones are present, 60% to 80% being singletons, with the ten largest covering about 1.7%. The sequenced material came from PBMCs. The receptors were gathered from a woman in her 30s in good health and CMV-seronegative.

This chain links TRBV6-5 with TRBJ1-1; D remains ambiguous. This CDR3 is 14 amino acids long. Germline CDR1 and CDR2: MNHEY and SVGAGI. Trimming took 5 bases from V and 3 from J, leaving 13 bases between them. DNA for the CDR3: TGTGCCAGCAGTCAATCGGGGAGAGACACTGAAGCTTTCTTT. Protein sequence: CASSQSGRDTEAFF.

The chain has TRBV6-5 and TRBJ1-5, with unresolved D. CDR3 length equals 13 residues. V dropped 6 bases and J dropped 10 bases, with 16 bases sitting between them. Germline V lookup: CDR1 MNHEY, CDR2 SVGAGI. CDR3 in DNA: TGTGCCAGCAGGAAGGACGGGAGAGGACCCCAGCATTTT. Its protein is CASRKDGRGPQHF.